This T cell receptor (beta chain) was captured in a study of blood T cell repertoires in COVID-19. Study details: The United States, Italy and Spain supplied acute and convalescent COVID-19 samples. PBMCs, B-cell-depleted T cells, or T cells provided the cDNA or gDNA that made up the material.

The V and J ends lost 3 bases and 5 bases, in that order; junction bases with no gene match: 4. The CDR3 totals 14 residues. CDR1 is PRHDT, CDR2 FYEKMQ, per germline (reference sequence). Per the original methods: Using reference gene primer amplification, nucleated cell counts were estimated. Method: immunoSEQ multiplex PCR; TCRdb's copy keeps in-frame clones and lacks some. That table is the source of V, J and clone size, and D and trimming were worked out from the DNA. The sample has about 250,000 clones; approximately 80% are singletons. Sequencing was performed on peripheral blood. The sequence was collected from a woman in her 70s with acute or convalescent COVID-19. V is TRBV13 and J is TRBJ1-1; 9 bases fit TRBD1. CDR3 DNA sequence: TGTGCCAGCAGCTTTGGACAGGGGAGGACTGAAGCTTTCTTT. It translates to CASSFGQGRTEAFF.